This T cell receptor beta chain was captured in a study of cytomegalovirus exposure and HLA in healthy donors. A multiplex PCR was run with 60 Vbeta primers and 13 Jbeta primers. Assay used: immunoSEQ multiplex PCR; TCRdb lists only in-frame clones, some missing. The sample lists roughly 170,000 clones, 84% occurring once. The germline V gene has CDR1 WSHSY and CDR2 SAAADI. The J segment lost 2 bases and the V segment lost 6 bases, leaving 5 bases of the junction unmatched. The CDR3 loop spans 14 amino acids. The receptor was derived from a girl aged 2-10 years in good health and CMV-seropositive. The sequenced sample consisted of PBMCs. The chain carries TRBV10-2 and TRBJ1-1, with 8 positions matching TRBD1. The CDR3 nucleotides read TGCGCCAGCAGCGGCAGGGGGCGAAACACTGAAGCTTTCTTT. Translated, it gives CASSGRGRNTEAFF.